The rows below give T cell receptor beta chains drawn from one sample of a study of OX40 agonist ivuxolimab in advanced cancers. The protocol was immunoSEQ multiplex PCR, while the TCRdb copy is restricted to in-frame clones and leaves out a portion. The table shows fewer than 85,000 clones, with 85% to 95% occurring only once. The sequenced sample was CD4+ or CD8+ T cells sorted from blood, obtained in a trial of the OX40 agonist ivuxolimab. The receptors derive from an adult with an advanced solid tumor such as melanoma, head and neck, liver or kidney cancer. The CDR3 runs from the conserved cysteine through the conserved F or W.

TRBJ2-5	TRBV7-9	CASSAGQGWRETQYF
TRBJ2-7	TRBV5-8	CASSFQEGAYEQYF
TRBJ1-5	TRBV9	CASSPRSLQPQHF
TRBJ2-5	TRBV11-2	CASSLGGLAGETQYF
TRBJ2-2	TRBV30	CAWRAGYTGELFF
TRBJ1-3	TRBV2	CASSDGHSGNTIYF
TRBJ2-4	TRBV4-3	CASSQDNENIQYF
TRBJ1-2	TRBV5-4	CASSLAQGQLGYTF
TRBJ2-2	TRBV5-1	CASSLGTGNTGELFF
TRBJ2-7	TRBV5-1	CASTPLAGGLRYEQYF
TRBJ2-7	TRBV7-2	CASSQDFWNEQYF
TRBJ2-1	TRBV11-3	CASSLPSWRGPGNEQFF
TRBJ2-7	TRBV7-2	CASSPAAGPGNEQYF
TRBJ2-1	TRBV7-8	CASSPRTRPNEQFF
TRBJ1-3	TRBV5-1	CASSLGELSGNTIYF
TRBJ2-3	TRBV13	CASGIADTQYF
TRBJ1-2	TRBV4-2	CASSQVLGQGNGYTF
TRBJ1-1	TRBV28	CASSSLGTGHNMNTEAFF
TRBJ1-2	TRBV19	CASSRTADYGYTF
TRBJ1-1	TRBV6-5	CASIPGEGRKAFF
TRBJ1-2	TRBV7-9	CASSLDRGRIYGYTF
TRBJ1-3	TRBV28	CASSPPGHGSTIYF
TRBJ1-2	TRBV5-1	CASSLGDRAGYTF
TRBJ1-4	TRBV28	CASSLPDRVGEKLFF
TRBJ2-7	TRBV7-2	CASSLGWESSYEQYF
TRBJ1-3	TRBV6-5	CASSPGRNTIYF
TRBJ2-3	TRBV6-5	CASSRPPPDTQYF
TRBJ2-7	TRBV18	CASSFGSGPYEQYF
TRBJ2-1	TRBV6-5	CASSNINEQFF
TRBJ1-5	TRBV28	CASISQGWRQPQHF
.	TRBV7-9	CASSLDYEQYF
TRBJ1-2	TRBV6-5	CASSYSPRGRNYGYTF
TRBJ2-2	TRBV5-4	CASSFGGRKNTGELFF
TRBJ2-5	TRBV7-2	CASSPKGTGGWLATQYF
TRBJ2-5	TRBV10-3	CAIREQGNELETQYF
TRBJ1-4	TRBV28	CASSTGQINEKLFF
TRBJ2-7	TRBV6-1	CASSEFGDSYEQYF
TRBJ2-3	TRBV6-4	CASSPRTGTVGTDTQYF
TRBJ2-3	TRBV18	CASSPGIQTDTQYF
TRBJ2-1	TRBV29-1	CSELTSGSSYNEQFF
TRBJ1-1	TRBV4-2	CASSQGGWDGKVEAFF
TRBJ2-3	TRBV7-6	CASSLDNPAYTQYF
TRBJ2-1	TRBV11-3	CASSSGLAGGQNEQFF
TRBJ2-7	TRBV6-5	CASSYGREAYEQYF
TRBJ2-3	TRBV11-2	CASSPTPDTQYF
TRBJ1-2	TRBV2	CASRYRDGYTF
TRBJ2-3	TRBV6-1	CASREEWGADTQYF
TRBJ1-2	TRBV4-1	CASSQGQGDGYTF
TRBJ1-2	TRBV2	CASSADRAGRENGYTF
TRBJ2-5	TRBV9	CASSQVGGTQYF
TRBJ2-3	TRBV2	CASNGVGTDTQYF
TRBJ1-5	TRBV5-5	CASKGTDYSNQPQHF
TRBJ2-7	TRBV5-1	CASSLELAGSEQYF
TRBJ2-3	TRBV28	CASSLAVMADTQYF
TRBJ1-1	TRBV7-2	CASSLSVTEAFF